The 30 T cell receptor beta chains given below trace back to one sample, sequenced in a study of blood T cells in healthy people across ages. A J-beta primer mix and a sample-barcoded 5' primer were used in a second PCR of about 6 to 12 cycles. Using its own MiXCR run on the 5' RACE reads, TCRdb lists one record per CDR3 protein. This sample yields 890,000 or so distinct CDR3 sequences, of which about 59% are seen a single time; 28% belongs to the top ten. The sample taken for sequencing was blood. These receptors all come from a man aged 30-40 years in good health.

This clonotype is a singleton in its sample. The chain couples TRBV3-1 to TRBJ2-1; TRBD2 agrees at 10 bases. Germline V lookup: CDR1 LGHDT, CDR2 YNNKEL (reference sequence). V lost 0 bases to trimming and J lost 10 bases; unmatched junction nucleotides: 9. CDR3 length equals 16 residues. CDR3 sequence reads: CASSQDLAGVSYEQFF. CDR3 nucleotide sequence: TGTGCCAGCAGCCAAGACCTAGCGGGGGTGTCCTACGAGCAGTTCTTC.

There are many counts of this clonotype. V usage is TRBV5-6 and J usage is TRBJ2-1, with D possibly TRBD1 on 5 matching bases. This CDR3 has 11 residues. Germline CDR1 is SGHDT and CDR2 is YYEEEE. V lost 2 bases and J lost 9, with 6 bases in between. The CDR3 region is CASSFRGEQFF. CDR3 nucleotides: TGTGCCAGCAGCTTTAGGGGTGAGCAGTTCTTC.

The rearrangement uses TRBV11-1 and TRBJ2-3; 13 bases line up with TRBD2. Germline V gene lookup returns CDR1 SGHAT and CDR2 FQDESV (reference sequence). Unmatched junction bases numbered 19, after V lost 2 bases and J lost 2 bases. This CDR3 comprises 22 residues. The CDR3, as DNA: TGTGCCAGCAGCTTAACCCGGACTAGCGGGGGCCCCACAAGACCCAACACAGATACGCAGTATTTT. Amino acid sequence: CASSLTRTSGGPTRPNTDTQYF.

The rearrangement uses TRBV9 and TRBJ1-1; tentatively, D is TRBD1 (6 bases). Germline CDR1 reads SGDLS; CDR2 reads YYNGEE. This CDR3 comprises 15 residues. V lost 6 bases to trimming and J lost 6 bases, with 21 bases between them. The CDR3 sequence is CASTGGGHDFAEAFF. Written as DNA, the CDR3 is TGTGCCAGCACCGGGGGGGGACACGATTTTGCTGAAGCTTTCTTT.

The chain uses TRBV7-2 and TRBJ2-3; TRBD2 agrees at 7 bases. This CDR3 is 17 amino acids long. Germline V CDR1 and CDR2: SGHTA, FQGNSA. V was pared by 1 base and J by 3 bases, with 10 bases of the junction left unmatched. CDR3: CASSLVSAGVGTDTQYF. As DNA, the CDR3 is TGTGCCAGCAGCTTAGTTTCCGCGGGGGTGGGAACAGATACGCAGTATTTT.

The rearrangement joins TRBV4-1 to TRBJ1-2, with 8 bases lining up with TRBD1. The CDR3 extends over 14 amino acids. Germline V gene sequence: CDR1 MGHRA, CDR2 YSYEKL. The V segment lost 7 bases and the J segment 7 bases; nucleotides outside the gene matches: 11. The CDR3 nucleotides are TGCGCCAGCAACCGAGACAGGGGTTCCAGTGGCTACACCTTC. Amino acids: CASNRDRGSSGYTF.

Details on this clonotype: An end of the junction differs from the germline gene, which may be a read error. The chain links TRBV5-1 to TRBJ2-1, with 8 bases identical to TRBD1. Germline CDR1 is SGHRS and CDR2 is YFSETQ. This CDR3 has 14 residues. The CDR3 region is CASSLRVTGDERFF. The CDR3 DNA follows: TGCGCCAGCAGCCTGAGGGTGACAGGGGATGAGCGGTTCTTC. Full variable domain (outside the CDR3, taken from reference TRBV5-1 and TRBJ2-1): KAGVTQTPRYLIKTRGQQVTLSCSPISGHRSVSWYQQTPGQGLQFLFEYFSETQRNKGNFPGRFSGRQFSNSRSEMNVSTLELGDSALYLCASSLRVTGDERFFGPGTRLTVL.

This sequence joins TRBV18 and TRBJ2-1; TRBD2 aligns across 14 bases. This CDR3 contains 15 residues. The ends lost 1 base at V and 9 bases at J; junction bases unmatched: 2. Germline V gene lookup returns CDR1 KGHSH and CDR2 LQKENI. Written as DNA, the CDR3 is TGTGCCAGCTCACCACTTGGACTAGCGGGGGGTGAGCAGTTCTTC. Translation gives CASSPLGLAGGEQFF. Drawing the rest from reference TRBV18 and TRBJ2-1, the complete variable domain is NAGVMQNPRHLVRRRGQEARLRCSPMKGHSHVYWYRQLPEEGLKFMVYLQKENIIDESGMPKERFSAEFPKEGPSILRIQQVVRGDSAAYFCASSPLGLAGGEQFFGPGTRLTVL.

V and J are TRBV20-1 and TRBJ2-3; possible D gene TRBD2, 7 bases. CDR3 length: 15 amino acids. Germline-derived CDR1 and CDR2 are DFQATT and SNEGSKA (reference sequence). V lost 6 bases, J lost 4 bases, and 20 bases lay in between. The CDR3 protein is CSAVVGTGGSDTQYF. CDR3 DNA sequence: TGCAGTGCCGTCGTGGGGACGGGGGGCTCAGATACGCAGTATTTT.

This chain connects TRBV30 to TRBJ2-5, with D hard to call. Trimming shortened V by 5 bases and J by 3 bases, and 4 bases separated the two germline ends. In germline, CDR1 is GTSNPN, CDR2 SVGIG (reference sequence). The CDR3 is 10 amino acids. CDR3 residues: CAWEKETQYF. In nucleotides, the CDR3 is TGTGCCTGGGAAAAAGAGACCCAGTACTTC.

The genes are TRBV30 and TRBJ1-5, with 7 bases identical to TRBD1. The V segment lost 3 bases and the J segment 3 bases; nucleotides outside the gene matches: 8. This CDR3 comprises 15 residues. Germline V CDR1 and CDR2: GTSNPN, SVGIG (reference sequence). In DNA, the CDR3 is TGTGCCTGGAGCCCCGGGACAGTCCTCAATCAGCCCCAGCATTTT. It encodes CAWSPGTVLNQPQHF.

The CDR3 spells CASSYGTIYGYTF. The CDR3 coding sequence is TGTGCCAGCAGCTACGGGACAATCTATGGCTACACCTTC. This chain connects TRBV12-3 or TRBV12-4 to TRBJ1-2; the D gene is possibly TRBD1 (6 bases). Trimming stripped 6 bases from V and 4 bases from J, with 12 bases between. The CDR3 loop spans 13 amino acids.

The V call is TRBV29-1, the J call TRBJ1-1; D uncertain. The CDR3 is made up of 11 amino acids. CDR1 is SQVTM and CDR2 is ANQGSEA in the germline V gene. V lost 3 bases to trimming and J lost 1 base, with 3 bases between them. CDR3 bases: TGCAGCGTTGAGGAGAACACTGAAGCTTTCTTT. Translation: CSVEENTEAFF.

CDR3 protein: CASSLALSNEQFF. CDR3 coding DNA: TGCGCCAGCAGCTTGGCCCTATCCAATGAGCAGTTCTTC. The V call is TRBV5-1, the J call TRBJ2-1, with D uncertain. Germline V gives CDR1 SGHRS, CDR2 YFSETQ. V dropped 0 bases and J dropped 6 bases, with 7 bases sitting between them. The CDR3 extends over 13 amino acids.

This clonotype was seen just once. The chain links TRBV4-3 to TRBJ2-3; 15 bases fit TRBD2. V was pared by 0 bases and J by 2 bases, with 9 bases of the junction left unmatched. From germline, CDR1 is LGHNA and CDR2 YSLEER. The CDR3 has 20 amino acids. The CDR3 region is CASSQDQEGLAGGPTDTQYF. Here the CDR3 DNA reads TGCGCCAGCAGCCAAGATCAAGAGGGACTAGCGGGGGGTCCCACAGATACGCAGTATTTT.

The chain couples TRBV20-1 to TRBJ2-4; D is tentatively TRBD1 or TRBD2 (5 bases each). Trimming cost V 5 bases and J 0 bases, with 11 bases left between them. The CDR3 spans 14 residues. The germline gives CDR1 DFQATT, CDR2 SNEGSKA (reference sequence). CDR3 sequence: CSAGWGLAKNIQYF. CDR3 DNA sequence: TGCAGTGCTGGCTGGGGGTTAGCCAAAAACATTCAGTACTTC.

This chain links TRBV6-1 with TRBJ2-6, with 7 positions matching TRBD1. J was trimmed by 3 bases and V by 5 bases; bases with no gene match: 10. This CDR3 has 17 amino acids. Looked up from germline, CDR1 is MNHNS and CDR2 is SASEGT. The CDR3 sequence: CASSRDSPLFGANVLTF. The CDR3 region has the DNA TGTGCCAGCAGTAGGGACAGTCCCCTATTTGGGGCCAACGTCCTGACTTTC.

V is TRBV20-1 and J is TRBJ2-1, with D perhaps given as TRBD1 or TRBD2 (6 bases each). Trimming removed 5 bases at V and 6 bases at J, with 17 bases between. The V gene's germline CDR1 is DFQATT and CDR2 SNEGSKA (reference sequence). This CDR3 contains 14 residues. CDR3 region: CSAPAPWGANEQFF. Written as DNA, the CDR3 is TGCAGTGCTCCGGCGCCCTGGGGGGCCAATGAGCAGTTCTTC.

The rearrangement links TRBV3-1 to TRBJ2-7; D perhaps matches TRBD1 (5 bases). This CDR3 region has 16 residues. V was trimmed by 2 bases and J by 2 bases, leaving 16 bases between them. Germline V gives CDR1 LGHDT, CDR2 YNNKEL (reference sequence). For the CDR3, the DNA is TGTGCCAGCAGCCAAAGAGGTCTTGGGGCTACCTACGAGCAGTACTTC. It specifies CASSQRGLGATYEQYF.

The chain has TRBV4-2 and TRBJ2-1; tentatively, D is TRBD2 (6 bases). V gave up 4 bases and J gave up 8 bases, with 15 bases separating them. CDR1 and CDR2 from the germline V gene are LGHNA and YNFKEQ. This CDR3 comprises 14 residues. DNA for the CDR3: TGTGCCAGCAGCCCGGGGAGGATTTCTTATGAGCAGTTCTTC. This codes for CASSPGRISYEQFF.

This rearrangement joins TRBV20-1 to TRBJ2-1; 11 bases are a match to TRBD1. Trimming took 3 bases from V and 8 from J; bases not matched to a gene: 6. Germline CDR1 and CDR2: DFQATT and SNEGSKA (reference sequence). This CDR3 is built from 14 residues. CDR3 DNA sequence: TGCAGTGCTAGTAGGGACAGGGGGTCGGATGAGCAGTTCTTC. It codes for CSASRDRGSDEQFF.

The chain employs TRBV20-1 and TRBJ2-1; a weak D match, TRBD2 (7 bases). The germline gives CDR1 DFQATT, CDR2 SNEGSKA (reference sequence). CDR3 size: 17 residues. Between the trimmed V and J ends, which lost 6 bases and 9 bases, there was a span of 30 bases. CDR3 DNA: TGCAGTGCGCGCGACGCAGGTTCGGGGGGCGGTGGAGGTGAGCAGTTCTTC. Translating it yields CSARDAGSGGGGGEQFF.

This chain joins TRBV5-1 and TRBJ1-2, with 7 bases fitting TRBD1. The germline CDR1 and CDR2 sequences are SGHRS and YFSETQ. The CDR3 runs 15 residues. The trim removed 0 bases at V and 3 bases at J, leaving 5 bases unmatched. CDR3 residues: CASSLAGDSDYGYTF. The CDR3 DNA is TGCGCCAGCAGCTTGGCCGGGGACAGCGACTATGGCTACACCTTC.

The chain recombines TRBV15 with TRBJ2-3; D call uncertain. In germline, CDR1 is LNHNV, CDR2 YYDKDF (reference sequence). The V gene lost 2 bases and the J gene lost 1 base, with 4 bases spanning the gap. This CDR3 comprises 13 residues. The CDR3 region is CATSRLGTDTQYF. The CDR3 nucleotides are TGTGCCACCAGCAGATTAGGCACAGATACGCAGTATTTT.

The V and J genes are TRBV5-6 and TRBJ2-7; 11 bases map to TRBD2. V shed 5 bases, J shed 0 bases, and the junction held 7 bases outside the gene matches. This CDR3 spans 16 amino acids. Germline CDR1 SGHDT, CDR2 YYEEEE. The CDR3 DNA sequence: TGTGCCAGCAGGGCAGGTAGCGGGGGGGACTCCTACGAGCAGTACTTC. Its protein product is CASRAGSGGDSYEQYF.

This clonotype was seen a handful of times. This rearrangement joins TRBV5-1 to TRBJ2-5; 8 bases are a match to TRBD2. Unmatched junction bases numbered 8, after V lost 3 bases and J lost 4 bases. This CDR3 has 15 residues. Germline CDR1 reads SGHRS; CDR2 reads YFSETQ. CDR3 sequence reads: CASSSAGTSTETQYF. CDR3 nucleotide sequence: TGCGCCAGCAGCTCCGCCGGGACTAGTACAGAGACCCAGTACTTC.

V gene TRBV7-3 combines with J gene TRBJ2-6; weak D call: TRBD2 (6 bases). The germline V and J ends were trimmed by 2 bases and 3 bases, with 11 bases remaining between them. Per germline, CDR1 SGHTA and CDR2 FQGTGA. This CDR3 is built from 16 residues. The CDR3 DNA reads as TGTGCCAGCAGCTTAGGAGGAGGGTTTGGGGCCAACGTCCTGACTTTC. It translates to CASSLGGGFGANVLTF.

The CDR3 is CASSLGGFPPLHF. The CDR3 nucleotides read TGCGCCAGCAGCTTAGGGGGGTTTCCACCCCTCCACTTT. This chain uses TRBV5-1 with TRBJ1-6; D is possibly TRBD1 (6 bases). V gave up 2 bases and J gave up 11 bases, with 11 bases separating them. Germline V gene data show CDR1 as SGHRS and CDR2 as YFSETQ. The CDR3 contains 13 residues.

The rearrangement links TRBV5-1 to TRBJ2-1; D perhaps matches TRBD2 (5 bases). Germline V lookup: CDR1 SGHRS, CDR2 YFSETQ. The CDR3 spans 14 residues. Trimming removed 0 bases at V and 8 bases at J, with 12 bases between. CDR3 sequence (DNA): TGCGCCAGCAGCTTGGTGGGTTCCGGGGATGAGCAGTTCTTC. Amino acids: CASSLVGSGDEQFF.

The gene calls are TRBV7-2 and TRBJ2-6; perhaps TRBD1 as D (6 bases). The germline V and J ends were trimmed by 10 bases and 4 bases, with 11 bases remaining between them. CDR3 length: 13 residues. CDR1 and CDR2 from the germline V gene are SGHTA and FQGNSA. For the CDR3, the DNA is TGTGCCACAACAGGGCCAGGGGCCAACGTCCTGACTTTC. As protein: CATTGPGANVLTF.